These 25 T cell receptor beta chains share one sample of origin, sequenced in a study of OX40 agonist ivuxolimab in advanced cancers. Libraries were prepared by immunoSEQ multiplex PCR; TCRdb keeps only in-frame clonotypes and omits some of them. The table lists some 64,000 clones, more than 90% of them singletons. The material sequenced was CD4+ or CD8+ T cells sorted from blood, taken in a trial of the OX40 agonist ivuxolimab. These receptors were collected from an adult with an advanced solid tumor such as melanoma, head and neck, liver or kidney cancer.

This clone was seen a handful of times. V and J are TRBV29-1 and TRBJ1-4; tentative D call: TRBD1 (6 bases). This CDR3 contains 12 residues. Deletions cut 5 bases from V and 7 bases from J, with 11 bases between. Germline V gives CDR1 SQVTM, CDR2 ANQGSEA. The CDR3 DNA reads TGCAGCGTTTCGGGCAGGGGTGAAAAACTGTTTTTT. Protein sequence: CSVSGRGEKLFF.

The chain uses TRBV5-4 and TRBJ2-5; 11 bases are shared with TRBD2. Germline CDR1 SGHNT, CDR2 YYREEE (reference sequence). With 4 bases clipped from V and 1 base from J, the junction kept 3 bases outside the gene matches. This CDR3 has 15 amino acids. The CDR3 nucleotides are TGTGCCAGCAGCGCGACTAGCGGGGCCCAAGAGACCCAGTACTTC. Its translation is CASSATSGAQETQYF.

This sequence joins TRBV6-4 and TRBJ1-1, with D hard to call. The V gene's germline CDR1 is MRHNA and CDR2 SNTAGT. Trimming took off 6 bases at V and 1 base at J, with 12 bases between the two ends. This CDR3 contains 14 residues. The CDR3 loop reads CASRSQPRNTEAFF. In nucleotides, the CDR3 is TGTGCCAGCAGAAGTCAACCGCGGAACACTGAAGCTTTCTTT.

The gene calls are TRBV5-8 and TRBJ1-1, with 11 bases matching TRBD1. The germline V gene has CDR1 SGHTS and CDR2 YDEGEE. Trimming at V came to 4 bases and at J to 1 base, leaving 6 bases not matched to a gene. The CDR3 covers 16 residues. The CDR3 spells CASSPGQGATNTEAFF. The CDR3 bases are TGTGCCAGCAGCCCCGGACAGGGGGCGACGAACACTGAAGCTTTCTTT.

The CDR3: CASSEAARRYEQYF. CDR3 DNA: TGTGCCAGCAGTGAAGCGGCCAGGAGGTACGAGCAGTACTTC. The chain has TRBV6-1 and TRBJ2-7; D is perhaps TRBD2 (5 bases). The CDR3 covers 14 residues. Germline V gene sequence: CDR1 MNHNS, CDR2 SASEGT. V was pared by 0 bases and J by 4 bases, with 10 bases between.

The V gene is TRBV19, the J gene TRBJ1-6; D uncertain. Germline lookup yields CDR1 LNHDA and CDR2 SQIVND (reference sequence). The CDR3 consists of 12 residues. V was pared by 1 base and J by 7 bases, with 2 bases between. The CDR3 spells CASSIANSPLHF. Here the CDR3 DNA reads TGTGCCAGTAGTATAGCAAATTCACCCCTCCACTTT.

This chain links TRBV2 with TRBJ2-2, with 8 bases identical to TRBD1. The CDR3 has 16 amino acids. Per the germline V gene, CDR1 is SNHLY and CDR2 is FYNNEI. The trim removed 4 bases at V and 7 bases at J, leaving 11 bases unmatched. CDR3 in amino acids: CASSAIPDRALGELFF. CDR3 nucleotides: TGTGCCAGCAGTGCCATCCCGGACAGGGCTCTCGGGGAGCTGTTTTTT.

This chain connects TRBV7-9 to TRBJ2-3; 14 nucleotides line up with TRBD2. CDR1 SEHNR and CDR2 FQNEAQ come from the germline V gene (reference sequence). CDR3 size: 16 residues. Unmatched junction bases numbered 7, after V lost 5 bases and J lost 6 bases. The DNA for the CDR3 is TGTGCCAGCAGCCCGGGACTAGCGGGAGTTTCGGATACGCAGTATTTT. Translation gives CASSPGLAGVSDTQYF.

V usage is TRBV19 and J usage is TRBJ2-3, with D perhaps matching TRBD1 (7 bases). There are 13 residues in the CDR3. Germline V gives CDR1 LNHDA, CDR2 SQIVND (reference sequence). Trimming took 7 bases from V and 6 from J, leaving 14 bases between them. The CDR3 protein is CASIQEGADTQYF. The CDR3 DNA reads TGTGCCAGTATTCAGGAGGGGGCGGATACGCAGTATTTT.

This chain joins TRBV5-8 and TRBJ2-2; tentative D call: TRBD2 (5 bases). This CDR3 has 12 amino acids. V was trimmed by 7 bases and J by 4 bases, leaving 8 bases between them. The germline V gene encodes CDR1 SGHTS and CDR2 YDEGEE. This CDR3 reads CASGRSTGELFF. The CDR3 nucleotides read TGTGCCAGCGGGAGATCCACCGGGGAGCTGTTTTTT.

This sequence joins TRBV27 and TRBJ1-2; a possible D gene is TRBD1 (5 bases). Germline lookup yields CDR1 MNHEY and CDR2 SMNVEV (reference sequence). The CDR3 runs 14 residues. Deletions cut 3 bases from V and 5 bases from J, with 13 bases between. The CDR3 sequence is CASSFSGTAYGYTF. The DNA for the CDR3 is TGTGCCAGCAGTTTTTCCGGGACGGCGTATGGCTACACCTTC.

The chain couples TRBV7-9 to TRBJ1-2; possibly TRBD1 for D (5 bases). CDR1 and CDR2 from the germline V gene are SEHNR and FQNEAQ (reference sequence). CDR3 length: 17 residues. V was trimmed by 2 bases and J by 0 bases, leaving 16 bases between them. The CDR3 DNA sequence: TGTGCCAGCAGCTTACCCTCCCGACAGAGAGCTAACTATGGCTACACCTTC. Its protein product is CASSLPSRQRANYGYTF.

J is TRBJ2-7 and V is TRBV21-1; TRBD2 reflects the table's D call only, with no check against the DNA. TRBV21-1 is shown as a pseudogene. This CDR3 has 19 amino acids. The CDR3 coding sequence is TGTGCCAGCAGCTCCCGAAGCCGTGTGACTAGCGCGACGACTGGCGAGCAGTACTTC. Translated: CASSSRSRVTSATTGEQYF.

The rearrangement uses TRBV30 and TRBJ1-2, with D maybe TRBD1 (5 bases). CDR3 length: 15 amino acids. Trimming took 0 bases from V and 3 from J, leaving 14 bases between them. Looked up from germline, CDR1 is GTSNPN and CDR2 is SVGIG (reference sequence). In nucleotides, the CDR3 is TGTGCCTGGAGTGTACTGGCAGGGAATCACTATGGCTACACCTTC. Its protein product is CAWSVLAGNHYGYTF.

J is TRBJ2-5 and V is TRBV6-1; D not certain. V gave up 7 bases and J gave up 2 bases, with 8 bases separating them. CDR3 size: 12 residues. Germline V CDR1 and CDR2: MNHNS, SASEGT. CDR3 residues: CASTFNQETQYF. The DNA of the CDR3 is TGTGCCAGCACTTTCAATCAAGAGACCCAGTACTTC.

This sequence joins TRBV2 and TRBJ2-1; 10 bases are shared with TRBD2. V lost 10 bases to trimming and J lost 1 base; unmatched junction nucleotides: 4. The length of the CDR3 is 14 residues. Looked up from germline, CDR1 is SNHLY and CDR2 is FYNNEI. CDR3 amino acids: CATERGGSYNEQFF. The DNA for the CDR3 is TGTGCCACCGAGCGGGGGGGATCCTACAATGAGCAGTTCTTC.

The V and J genes are TRBV7-9 and TRBJ2-7, with 9 bases aligning to TRBD2. The V gene's germline CDR1 is SEHNR and CDR2 FQNEAQ (reference sequence). V shed 1 base and J 7 bases; nucleotides not matched to a gene: 8. The CDR3 sequence is 15 residues long. This chain's CDR3 is CASSLGAGGSREQYF. The DNA for the CDR3 is TGTGCCAGCAGCTTAGGAGCGGGAGGCTCTAGGGAGCAGTACTTC. The full variable domain, with the rest looked up from reference TRBV7-9 and TRBJ2-7, is DTGVSQNPRHKITKRGQNVTFRCDPISEHNRLYWYRQTLGQGPEFLTYFQNEAQLEKSRLLSDRFSAERPKGSFSTLEIQRTEQGDSAMYLCASSLGAGGSREQYFGPGTRLTVT.

This chain connects TRBV29-1 to TRBJ1-2; no clear D. The CDR3 is 13 amino acids. V gave up 4 bases and J gave up 8 bases, with 17 bases separating them. The germline CDR1 and CDR2 sequences are SQVTM and ANQGSEA. The chain's CDR3 is CSVVVPGPEGYTF. In nucleotides, the CDR3 is TGCAGCGTTGTAGTTCCAGGCCCCGAGGGCTACACCTTC.

The chain links TRBV4-2 to TRBJ2-1; the match to TRBD1 covers 7 bases. Per the germline V gene, CDR1 is LGHNA and CDR2 is YNFKEQ. Germline trimming cut 6 bases from V and 4 bases from J; bases unmatched to any gene: 6. The CDR3 is made up of 14 amino acids. CDR3 DNA sequence: TGTGCCAGCAGGACCCGGGACAGATACAATGAGCAGTTCTTC. Translation gives CASRTRDRYNEQFF.

The J gene is TRBJ2-1, the V gene TRBV4-1; TRBD1 agrees at 9 bases. Unmatched junction bases numbered 10, after V lost 7 bases and J lost 3 bases. CDR1 MGHRA and CDR2 YSYEKL come from the germline V gene. The CDR3 length is 16 residues. CDR3 loop: CASTHIGQGSYNEQFF. The CDR3 DNA follows: TGCGCCAGCACCCATATTGGACAGGGGAGCTACAATGAGCAGTTCTTC.

This chain connects TRBV27 to TRBJ1-5; weak D call: TRBD1 (6 bases). This CDR3 region has 14 residues. Germline values: CDR1 MNHEY, CDR2 SMNVEV (reference sequence). V was pared by 5 bases and J by 4 bases, with 12 bases between. The CDR3 sequence is CASSGLQGNQPQHF. Here the CDR3 DNA reads TGTGCCAGCAGTGGACTACAGGGAAATCAGCCCCAGCATTTT.

The chain combines TRBV5-8 with TRBJ2-7; D is perhaps TRBD1 (6 bases). Germline values: CDR1 SGHTS, CDR2 YDEGEE. Trimming removed 1 base from V and 6 bases from J, with 14 bases in between. This CDR3 has 14 residues. The CDR3 DNA sequence: TGTGCCAGCAGCTTGCGCTTACAGGGAGTCGAGCAGTACTTC. Its translation is CASSLRLQGVEQYF.

The V gene is TRBV18, the J gene TRBJ1-1; D gene ambiguous. Trimming removed 3 bases from V and 0 bases from J, with 5 bases in between. This CDR3 contains 13 residues. The germline V gene has CDR1 KGHSH and CDR2 LQKENI. The CDR3: CASSPDVNTEAFF. In nucleotides, the CDR3 is TGTGCCAGCTCACCGGACGTGAACACTGAAGCTTTCTTT. The complete variable domain, with remaining parts taken from reference TRBV18 and TRBJ1-1, reads NAGVMQNPRHLVRRRGQEARLRCSPMKGHSHVYWYRQLPEEGLKFMVYLQKENIIDESGMPKERFSAEFPKEGPSILRIQQVVRGDSAAYFCASSPDVNTEAFFGQGTRLTVV.

The chain joins TRBV6-1 to TRBJ1-1, with 10 positions matching TRBD1. Germline V gene sequence: CDR1 MNHNS, CDR2 SASEGT. V lost 3 bases and J lost 4; bases outside the gene matches: 5. The CDR3 covers 15 residues. Here the CDR3 DNA reads TGTGCCAGCAGTGAGTCGACAGGGGGCGGCACTGAAGCTTTCTTT. Its protein is CASSESTGGGTEAFF.

The chain combines TRBV29-1 with TRBJ1-1; TRBD1 agrees at 10 bases. Trimming removed 8 bases from V and 6 bases from J; junction bases left unmatched: 9. This CDR3 is built from 13 residues. The germline gives CDR1 SQVTM, CDR2 ANQGSEA. The CDR3 region is CSTWEGQGAEAFF. The CDR3 DNA reads TGCAGCACATGGGAAGGACAGGGGGCTGAAGCTTTCTTT.